This is a list of T cell receptor beta chains from one sample in a study of blood T cell repertoires in COVID-19. Only in-frame clones appear in the TCRdb table, and some are missing; sequencing was by immunoSEQ multiplex PCR. The sample holds over 120,000 clones, 84% seen once. Source material: peripheral blood. These receptors were obtained from a man aged 55 to 70 with active or convalescent COVID-19. The CDR3 runs from the conserved cysteine through the conserved F or W.

v_gene,j_gene,CDR3aa
TRBV6-2/TRBV6-3,TRBJ1-2,CASSSTGRDGYTF
TRBV5-1,TRBJ2-5,CASSFFLAGGPETQYF
TRBV6-2/TRBV6-3,TRBJ1-5,CASSYSRQLSTGSNQPQHF
TRBV6-1,TRBJ2-3,CASSAMGRTRYTDTQYF
TRBV18,TRBJ2-1,CASSAGAGVNNEQFF
TRBV5-5,TRBJ1-1,CASSLAGQVNTEAFF
TRBV3-1/TRBV3-2,TRBJ2-1,CASSPAGGPSEQFF
TRBV19,TRBJ1-2,CASSQGTGGGGYTF
TRBV9,TRBJ2-1,CASSATGTGYNEQFF
TRBV18,TRBJ1-4,CASSPQQGDNEKLFF
TRBV4-3,TRBJ2-2,CASSQDERITGELFF
TRBV6-6,TRBJ1-3,CASSLGAWGNTIYF
TRBV6-2/TRBV6-3,TRBJ2-2,CASSYKRENTGELFF
TRBV30,TRBJ1-5,CAWSREREQPQHF
TRBV19,TRBJ2-1,CASSPGLADEQFF
TRBV5-6,TRBJ2-7,CASSLRRVYEQYF
TRBV7-9,TRBJ2-5,CASSLASKYQETQYF
TRBV24-1,TRBJ2-5,CATSDFTGQTRYF
TRBV7-2,TRBJ1-6,CASSLVSTGARYNSPLHF
TRBV6-5,TRBJ1-2,CASSYSAGGYGYTF
TRBV29-1,TRBJ2-3,CSVGSGLAGGIPDTQYF
TRBV6-5,TRBJ1-4,CASRGTALWEKLFF
TRBV12-3/TRBV12-4,TRBJ1-2,CASSSVGGYTF
TRBV30,TRBJ1-1,CAWSRQGGTEAFF